This T cell receptor beta chain is drawn from a study of human T cells and chemical hapten exposure. Study-level information: 2% DPC was applied to about 2 cm by about 2 cm of upper inner arm skin for sensitization. Patch tests applied 0.01% DPC to the upper back, read at 6 days. Patients, a majority of them female, were diagnosed with alopecia areata, totalis or universalis.

Time point described: patch test 1, 2 weeks after DPC sensitization. Treatment in this sample: therapeutic diphenylcyclopropenone sensitization with weekly scalp DPC. TCRdb re-derived calls from the RACE reads in MiXCR, one entry per CDR3 protein. This sample carries tens of thousands of distinct CDR3 sequences, around 10% of them seen once, and the ten largest clones take around 4.5%. This clonotype came up many times. The V gene's germline CDR1 is SGHTA and CDR2 FQGNSA. The CDR3 is made up of 13 amino acids. With 3 bases clipped from V and 5 bases from J, the junction kept 1 base outside the gene matches.

This chain connects TRBV7-2 to TRBJ2-5; 9 bases fit TRBD2. The sample in question was whole blood, obtained in connection with sensitization to the hapten diphenylcyclopropenone (DPC). The clonotype comes from a woman in her forties or fifties with alopecia areata. Some clones in this sample may be carry-over from other donors' samples. DNA for the CDR3: TGTGCCAGCAGCTTTGGACTAGCGGAGACCCAGTACTTC. This gives the protein CASSFGLAETQYF.